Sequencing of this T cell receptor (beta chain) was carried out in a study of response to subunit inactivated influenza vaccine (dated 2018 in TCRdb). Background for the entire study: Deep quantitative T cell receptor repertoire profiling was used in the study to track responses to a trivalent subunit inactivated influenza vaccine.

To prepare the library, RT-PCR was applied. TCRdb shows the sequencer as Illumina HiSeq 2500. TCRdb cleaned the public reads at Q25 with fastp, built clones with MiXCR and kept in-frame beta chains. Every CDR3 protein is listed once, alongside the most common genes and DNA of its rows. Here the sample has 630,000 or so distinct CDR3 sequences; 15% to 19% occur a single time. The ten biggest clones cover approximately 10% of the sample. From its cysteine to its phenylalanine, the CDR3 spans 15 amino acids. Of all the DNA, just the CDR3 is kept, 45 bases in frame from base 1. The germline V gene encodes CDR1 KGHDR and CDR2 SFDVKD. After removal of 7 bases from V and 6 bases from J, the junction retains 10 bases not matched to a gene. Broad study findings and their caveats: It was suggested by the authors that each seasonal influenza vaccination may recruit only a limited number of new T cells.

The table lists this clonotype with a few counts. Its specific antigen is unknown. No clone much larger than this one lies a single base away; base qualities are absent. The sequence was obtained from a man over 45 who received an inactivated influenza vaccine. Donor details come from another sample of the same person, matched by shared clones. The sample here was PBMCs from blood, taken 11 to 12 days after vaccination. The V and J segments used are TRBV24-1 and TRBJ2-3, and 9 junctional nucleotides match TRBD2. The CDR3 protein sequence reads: CATSLTGLATDTQYF. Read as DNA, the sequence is TGTGCCACCAGCCTAACGGGACTAGCAACTGATACGCAGTATTTT.